The 28 T cell receptor beta chains listed next were all sequenced from one sample in a study of blood T cell repertoires in COVID-19. Method: immunoSEQ multiplex PCR; TCRdb's copy keeps in-frame clones and lacks some. This sample has roughly 170,000 clones, with approximately 82% found just once. The sample was PBMCs or T cells enriched from blood (not recorded which). The receptors come from a woman aged 45-59 years in a cohort exposed to, infected with or recovered from COVID-19 (not recorded which).

The chain carries TRBV5-6 and TRBJ2-3; 8 bases are a match to TRBD1. The V and J ends lost 4 bases and 1 base, in that order; junction bases with no gene match: 8. The CDR3 has 16 residues. Germline CDR1 and CDR2: SGHDT and YYEEEE. The CDR3 nucleotides read TGTGCCAGCAGCCCTGAGGCAGGGGGCGGCACAGATACGCAGTATTTT. Translated: CASSPEAGGGTDTQYF.

The chain carries TRBV5-1 and TRBJ2-1; 10 positions agree with TRBD2. J was trimmed by 7 bases and V by 0 bases; bases with no gene match: 7. CDR3 size: 16 residues. Looked up from germline, CDR1 is SGHRS and CDR2 is YFSETQ. In DNA form, the CDR3 reads TGCGCCAGCAGCTTGGCAAGCGGGGGGGCCGAGAATGAGCAGTTCTTC. As protein: CASSLASGGAENEQFF.

The chain uses TRBV5-4 and TRBJ2-7; perhaps TRBD1 as D (7 bases). The CDR3 is made up of 15 amino acids. V was pared by 4 bases and J by 4 bases, with 18 bases between. The germline CDR1 and CDR2 sequences are SGHNT and YYREEE (reference sequence). CDR3 protein: CASSPGGTAVYEQYF. As DNA, the CDR3 is TGTGCCAGCAGCCCAGGAGGGACAGCCGTTTACGAGCAGTACTTC.

The V and J genes are TRBV5-1 and TRBJ1-2; D possibly corresponds to TRBD1 (6 bases). The length of the CDR3 is 14 residues. V was shortened by 1 base and J by 10 bases, with 17 bases between the two germline ends. Germline V gene sequence: CDR1 SGHRS, CDR2 YFSETQ. In nucleotides, the CDR3 is TGCGCCAGCAGCTTGACCCCAGGGGCTTGGAACTACACCTTC. It is translated as CASSLTPGAWNYTF.

In DNA form, the CDR3 reads TGTGCCAGCTCCCGAATTCGAGGCGCTAATGAAAAACTGTTTTTT. Residues: CASSRIRGANEKLFF. The chain combines TRBV18 with TRBJ1-4; no clear D. Germline loops: CDR1 KGHSH, CDR2 LQKENI. The CDR3 contains 15 residues. The V end was cut by 6 bases, the J end by 3 bases, with 14 bases between.

This clone was counted many times. The chain recombines TRBV28 with TRBJ1-1; 8 bases line up with TRBD1. The V and J ends lost 6 bases and 7 bases, in that order; junction bases with no gene match: 19. The CDR3 covers 17 residues. CDR1 and CDR2 (germline): MDHEN, SYDVKM. DNA of the CDR3: TGTGCCAGCAGCGGCACATACAACCAGGGGGCATTGAATGAAGCTTTCTTT. This encodes CASSGTYNQGALNEAFF.

The table lists this clone with a count of one. The gene calls are TRBV3-1 (or the pseudogene TRBV3-2) and TRBJ1-5, with a tentative D call TRBD1 (6 bases). CDR1 LGHDT and CDR2 YNNKEL come from the germline V gene (reference sequence). Trimming left V 2 bases short and J 0 bases short, with 8 bases between. The CDR3 spans 15 residues. CDR3 DNA: TGTGCCAGCAGCCAACGAGGGGGTAGCAATCAGCCCCAGCATTTT. This sequence encodes CASSQRGGSNQPQHF.

The chain is built from TRBV10-3 and TRBJ2-1; a weak D match, TRBD1 (6 bases). The CDR3 contains 12 residues. Deletions cut 10 bases from V and 9 bases from J, with 16 bases between. Germline CDR1 ENHRY, CDR2 SYGVKD. The CDR3 DNA is TGTGCCACAGGGGACCCGTCGCCTGAGCAGTTCTTC. Translating gives CATGDPSPEQFF.

This clone was observed a few times. The chain couples TRBV7-9 to TRBJ2-7; TRBD1 aligns across 8 bases. The junction had 8 bases not matched to a gene; V was cut back by 3 bases and J by 4 bases. Germline values: CDR1 SEHNR, CDR2 FQNEAQ (reference sequence). The CDR3 is 15 residues long. The CDR3 protein is CASSFPTGESYEQYF. In DNA, the CDR3 is TGTGCCAGCAGCTTCCCGACAGGGGAAAGTTACGAGCAGTACTTC.

The chain joins TRBV20-1 to TRBJ2-6, with D perhaps TRBD2 (6 bases). The CDR3 is 15 amino acids. Germline V gene sequence: CDR1 DFQATT, CDR2 SNEGSKA (reference sequence). V shed 3 bases and J shed 2 bases, with 11 bases lying between them. The DNA of the CDR3 is TGCAGTGCTAGTGCAGGGAGGCCTGGGGCCAACGTCCTGACTTTC. Amino acid sequence: CSASAGRPGANVLTF.

This clone was recorded a few times. V gene TRBV14 combines with J gene TRBJ2-7; maybe TRBD1 (6 bases). The CDR3 is 14 residues long. Germline V CDR1 and CDR2: SGHDN, FVKESK. V lost 4 bases and J 0 bases, leaving 10 bases between the germline ends. CDR3 sequence: CASSLGHLSYEQYF. For the CDR3, the DNA is TGTGCCAGCAGCCTGGGACACCTCTCCTACGAGCAGTACTTC.

This chain uses TRBV5-1 with TRBJ1-1, with 7 bases lining up with TRBD1. CDR1 is SGHRS, CDR2 YFSETQ, per germline. The CDR3 sequence is 15 residues long. The trim removed 2 bases at V and 0 bases at J, leaving 4 bases unmatched. The CDR3 sequence is CASSLQGIVNTEAFF. CDR3 bases: TGCGCCAGCAGCTTACAGGGGATAGTGAACACTGAAGCTTTCTTT. The variable domain in full, with the rest retrieved from reference TRBV5-1 and TRBJ1-1, is KAGVTQTPRYLIKTRGQQVTLSCSPISGHRSVSWYQQTPGQGLQFLFEYFSETQRNKGNFPGRFSGRQFSNSRSEMNVSTLELGDSALYLCASSLQGIVNTEAFFGQGTRLTVV.

The chain recombines TRBV2 with TRBJ2-4, with D perhaps matching TRBD2 (6 bases). CDR1 is SNHLY, CDR2 FYNNEI, per germline. There are 13 residues in the CDR3. V gave up 7 bases and J gave up 9 bases, with 16 bases separating them. The CDR3 reads CASTSEGRGIQYF. Written as DNA, the CDR3 is TGTGCCAGCACCTCGGAGGGAAGGGGCATTCAGTACTTC.

In this sample, this clone turned up once. J is TRBJ2-4 and V is TRBV12-3 or TRBV12-4; the D is unclear. V was shortened by 5 bases and J by 8 bases, with 7 bases between the two germline ends. CDR3 length: 11 amino acids. DNA of the CDR3: TGTGCCAGCAGTCCAGGCGACATTCAGTACTTC. Translating gives CASSPGDIQYF.

This chain uses TRBV5-4 with TRBJ2-1; TRBD2 matches 9 bases. CDR3 length: 17 amino acids. Germline CDR1 reads SGHNT; CDR2 reads YYREEE (reference sequence). J lost 4 bases, V lost 4 bases, and 12 bases had no gene match. CDR3 sequence (DNA): TGTGCCAGCAGCCCCACTGGGGGACTAGCAGATTACAATGAGCAGTTCTTC. Amino acids: CASSPTGGLADYNEQFF.

The chain employs TRBV15 and TRBJ2-3; no firm D call. The germline V and J ends were trimmed by 0 bases and 3 bases, with 7 bases remaining between them. Germline V CDR1 and CDR2: LNHNV, YYDKDF (reference sequence). The CDR3 consists of 14 residues. CDR3 bases: TGTGCCACCAGCAGAGATAGAGCGACAGATACGCAGTATTTT. Translation gives CATSRDRATDTQYF.

The rearrangement links TRBV30 to TRBJ2-4; 7 bases match TRBD1. From germline, CDR1 is GTSNPN and CDR2 SVGIG (reference sequence). V shed 4 bases, J shed 8 bases, and the junction held 5 bases outside the gene matches. The CDR3 is 12 amino acids. CDR3 nucleotides: TGTGCCTGGAATCGGGACAGCGACATTCAGTACTTC. Protein product: CAWNRDSDIQYF.

V usage is TRBV28 and J usage is TRBJ1-1; 8 bases fit TRBD1. V was clipped by 6 bases and J by 0 bases; unmatched bases: 3. CDR3 length equals 14 residues. In germline, CDR1 is MDHEN, CDR2 SYDVKM. Here the CDR3 DNA reads TGTGCCAGCAGGGCGGGACAGGTGAACACTGAAGCTTTCTTT. This codes for CASRAGQVNTEAFF.

This rearrangement joins TRBV7-3 to TRBJ2-1; 8 bases are a match to TRBD2. The CDR3 length is 14 residues. CDR1 is SGHTA, CDR2 FQGTGA, per germline. The ends lost 7 bases at V and 5 bases at J; junction bases unmatched: 7. The CDR3 loop reads CASISVAGHNEQFF. As DNA, the CDR3 is TGTGCCAGCATCTCAGTAGCGGGGCACAATGAGCAGTTCTTC.

The chain combines TRBV10-2 with TRBJ2-3; D unresolved. The germline gives CDR1 WSHSY, CDR2 SAAADI. This CDR3 region has 12 residues. The ends were cut back, 7 bases at V and 0 bases at J, with 5 bases in the middle. DNA of the CDR3: TGCGCCAGCACCCTTAGCACAGATACGCAGTATTTT. Translating gives CASTLSTDTQYF.

This chain links TRBV11-2 with TRBJ2-2, with TRBD2 matching 7 bases. Trimming at V came to 5 bases and at J to 2 bases, leaving 2 bases not matched to a gene. Germline-derived CDR1 and CDR2 are SGHAT and FQNNGV. This CDR3 region has 14 residues. CDR3 in amino acids: CASSRDYNTGELFF. CDR3 bases: TGTGCCAGCAGCCGGGACTATAACACCGGGGAGCTGTTTTTT.

The chain is built from TRBV5-4 and TRBJ2-3; 7 bases agree with TRBD2. CDR3 length equals 17 residues. In germline, CDR1 is SGHNT, CDR2 YYREEE (reference sequence). After removal of 0 bases from V and 2 bases from J, the junction contained 9 bases not matched to a gene. The CDR3 nucleotides read TGTGCCAGCAGCTTGGTCGGGGGGAAAGCTTCCACAGATACGCAGTATTTT. It yields the protein CASSLVGGKASTDTQYF. The entire variable domain, with the rest obtained from reference TRBV5-4 and TRBJ2-3, is as follows: ETGVTQSPTHLIKTRGQQVTLRCSSQSGHNTVSWYQQALGQGPQFIFQYYREEENGRGNFPPRFSGLQFPNYSSELNVNALELDDSALYLCASSLVGGKASTDTQYFGPGTRLTVL.

The chain recombines TRBV7-6 with TRBJ2-1; 10 nucleotides agree with TRBD2. This CDR3 comprises 19 residues. J gave up 6 bases and V 5 bases, and 19 bases lay outside the gene matches. CDR1 and CDR2 (germline): SGHVS, FNYEAQ. The CDR3 is CASSPAGLWVAGGLNEQFF. CDR3 nucleotide sequence: TGTGCCAGCAGCCCCGCGGGGCTTTGGGTAGCGGGAGGCCTCAATGAGCAGTTCTTC. The whole variable domain, filled in from reference TRBV7-6 and TRBJ2-1, reads GAGVSQSPRYKVTKRGQDVALRCDPISGHVSLYWYRQALGQGPEFLTYFNYEAQQDKSGLPNDRFSAERPEGSISTLTIQRTEQRDSAMYRCASSPAGLWVAGGLNEQFFGPGTRLTVL.

This sequence joins TRBV6-5 and TRBJ1-5; 10 bases agree with TRBD1. This CDR3 region has 14 residues. J was trimmed by 6 bases and V by 10 bases; bases with no gene match: 9. In germline, CDR1 is MNHEY, CDR2 SVGAGI. CDR3 in DNA: TGTGCCACCTTTGACAGGGGGCTAGGTCAGCCCCAGCATTTT. The encoded protein is CATFDRGLGQPQHF.

V usage is TRBV28 and J usage is TRBJ2-5, with 8 bases lining up with TRBD2. The CDR3 contains 15 residues. Germline V gene sequence: CDR1 MDHEN, CDR2 SYDVKM. Losses at the gene ends were 2 bases for V and 1 base for J; bases not matched to a gene: 3. The CDR3 protein is CASSLISGGQETQYF. CDR3 sequence (DNA): TGTGCCAGCAGTTTAATAAGCGGGGGCCAAGAGACCCAGTACTTC.

As regards this clone: One end of the junction does not line up with germline, which may come from a read error. The chain uses TRBV7-2 and TRBJ1-3; D may be TRBD1 (5 bases). The CDR3 is made up of 21 amino acids. The germline V gene has CDR1 SGHTA and CDR2 FQGNSA. The CDR3 DNA reads as TGTGCCAGCAGCCTAGCGGACCCGGCAGGGCCTCACGATATCCCTGGAAACACCATATATTTT. Amino acid sequence: CASSLADPAGPHDIPGNTIYF.

The chain has TRBV6-1 and TRBJ2-2; perhaps TRBD2 as D (5 bases). V gave up 2 bases and J gave up 6 bases, with 7 bases separating them. Germline values: CDR1 MNHNS, CDR2 SASEGT. CDR3 length equals 13 residues. The CDR3 spells CASSEIGAGELFF. The CDR3 DNA reads TGTGCCAGCAGTGAAATCGGGGCCGGGGAGCTGTTTTTT.

This clone showed up just a few times. The J gene is TRBJ2-1, the V gene TRBV12-3 or TRBV12-4; TRBD1 might be the D (6 bases). Trimming took 5 bases from V and 5 from J, leaving 10 bases between them. The CDR3 contains 13 residues. CDR3 protein: CASSPDRNNEQFF. DNA for the CDR3: TGTGCCAGCAGTCCGGACAGAAACAATGAGCAGTTCTTC.